This entry features one T cell receptor beta chain sequence. Its specificity is not known. The source of the sample is a study of cytomegalovirus exposure and HLA in healthy donors. 13 Jbeta primers and 60 Vbeta primers were used for the PCR. TCRdb keeps only in-frame clones here, not all; method: immunoSEQ multiplex PCR. The profile shows about 190,000 clones, about 77% of them singletons. Findings of the study overall: Most observed TCR sequences were rare, whereas some public TCRs were detected in many donors. According to reports, the classifier identified cytomegalovirus status with high specificity and sensitivity.

The sequencing input was PBMCs. The clonotype originates from a woman aged 30 to 39 in good health and CMV-seropositive.

The CDR3: CATSRDRVYTEAFF. In DNA, the CDR3 is TGTGCCACCAGCAGGGACAGGGTTTACACTGAAGCTTTCTTT. V is TRBV15 and J is TRBJ1-1; TRBD1 agrees at 8 bases. The CDR3 is 14 amino acids. The V and J ends lost 3 bases and 3 bases, in that order; junction bases with no gene match: 3. CDR1 LNHNV and CDR2 YYDKDF come from the germline V gene (reference sequence).